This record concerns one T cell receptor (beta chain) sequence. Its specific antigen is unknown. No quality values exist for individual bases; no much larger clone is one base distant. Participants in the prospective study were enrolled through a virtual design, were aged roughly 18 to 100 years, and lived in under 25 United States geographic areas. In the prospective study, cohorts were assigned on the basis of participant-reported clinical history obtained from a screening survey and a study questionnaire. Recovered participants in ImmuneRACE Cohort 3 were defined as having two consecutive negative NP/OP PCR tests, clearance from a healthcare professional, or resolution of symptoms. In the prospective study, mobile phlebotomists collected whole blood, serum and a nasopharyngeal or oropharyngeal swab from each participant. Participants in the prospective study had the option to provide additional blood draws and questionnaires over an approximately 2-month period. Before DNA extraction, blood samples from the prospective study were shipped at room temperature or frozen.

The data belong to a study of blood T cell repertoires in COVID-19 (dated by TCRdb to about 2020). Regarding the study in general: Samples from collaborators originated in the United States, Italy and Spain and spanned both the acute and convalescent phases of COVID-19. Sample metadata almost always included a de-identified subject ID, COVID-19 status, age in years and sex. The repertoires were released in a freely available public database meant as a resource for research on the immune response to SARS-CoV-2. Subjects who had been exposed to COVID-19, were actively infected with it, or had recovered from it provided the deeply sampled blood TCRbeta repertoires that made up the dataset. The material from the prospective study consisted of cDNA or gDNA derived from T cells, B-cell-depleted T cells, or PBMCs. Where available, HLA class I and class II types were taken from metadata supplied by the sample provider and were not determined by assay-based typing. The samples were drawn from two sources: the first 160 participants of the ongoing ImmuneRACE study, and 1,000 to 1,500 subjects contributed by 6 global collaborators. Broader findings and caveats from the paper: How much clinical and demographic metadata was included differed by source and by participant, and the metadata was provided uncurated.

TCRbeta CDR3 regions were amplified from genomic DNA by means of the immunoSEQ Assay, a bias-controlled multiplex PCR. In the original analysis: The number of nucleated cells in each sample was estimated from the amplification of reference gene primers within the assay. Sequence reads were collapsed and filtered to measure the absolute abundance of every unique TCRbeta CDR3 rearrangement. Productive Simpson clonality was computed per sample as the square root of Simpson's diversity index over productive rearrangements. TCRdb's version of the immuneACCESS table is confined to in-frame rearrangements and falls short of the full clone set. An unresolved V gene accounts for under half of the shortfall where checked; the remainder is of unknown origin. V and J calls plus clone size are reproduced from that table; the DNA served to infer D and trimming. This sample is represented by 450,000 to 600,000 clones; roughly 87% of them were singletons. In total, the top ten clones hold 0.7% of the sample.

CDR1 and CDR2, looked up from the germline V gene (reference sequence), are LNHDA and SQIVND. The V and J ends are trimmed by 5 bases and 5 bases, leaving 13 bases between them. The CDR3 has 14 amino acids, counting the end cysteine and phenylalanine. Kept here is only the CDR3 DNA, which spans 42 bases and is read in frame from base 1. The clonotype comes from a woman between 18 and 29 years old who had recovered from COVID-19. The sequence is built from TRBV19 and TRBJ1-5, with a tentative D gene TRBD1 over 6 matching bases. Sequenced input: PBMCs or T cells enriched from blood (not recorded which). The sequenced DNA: TGTGCCAGTAGTCACACAGGGAGGGATCAGCCCCAGCATTTT. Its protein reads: CASSHTGRDQPQHF.